This T cell receptor beta chain was sequenced for a study of vaccination effects on CD4 cells after COVID-19. Germline V gene data show CDR1 as MGHDK and CDR2 as SYGVNS. The CDR3 loop spans 17 amino acids. The V and J ends lost 7 bases and 2 bases, in that order; junction bases with no gene match: 14. Repertoires were generated with immunoSEQ multiplex PCR, while TCRdb's copy carries only in-frame clones and drops some. The table records about 30,000 clones, about 60% of them present only once. Cells that had been cultured for 10 days were the source of isolated CD4+ T cells. Note on this clone: Its antigen is unidentified.

The starting material was CD4+ T cells from PBMCs cultured without peptide, obtained before COVID-19 vaccination. The clonotype was recovered from a human donor who received a COVID-19 vaccine. This chain connects TRBV25-1 to TRBJ2-3; the match to TRBD2 covers 8 bases. The CDR3 sequence: CASTKSGERGPTDTQYF. CDR3 DNA sequence: TGTGCCAGCACCAAAAGTGGGGAGCGGGGGCCCACAGATACGCAGTATTTT.